The 20 T cell receptor beta chains presented below share a single source sample, sequenced in a study of T and B cells in COVID-19 patients. Blood genomic DNA input for TRB amplification was about 220-500 ng. Multiplex PCR with BIOMED2 TRB-A/B primer pools amplified TRB rearrangements. A single record per CDR3 protein comes from TCRdb applying MiXCR to the multiplex PCR reads. The data hold approximately 4,100 distinct CDR3 sequences, with about 25% observed a single time. The sequenced material came from blood. These receptors were obtained from a human donor with active COVID-19. The donor label of this sample is uncertain.

The chain recombines TRBV5-1 with TRBJ2-1; 9 positions match TRBD1. From germline, CDR1 is SGHRS and CDR2 YFSETQ. The CDR3 spans 16 residues. Trimming cost V 4 bases and J 4 bases; bases outside gene matches: 9. In DNA form, the CDR3 reads TGCGCCAGCAGCCGTGGGACAGGGAATTCGTACAATGAGCAGTTCTTC. This sequence encodes CASSRGTGNSYNEQFF. Full variable domain (missing parts from reference TRBV5-1 and TRBJ2-1): KAGVTQTPRYLIKTRGQQVTLSCSPISGHRSVSWYQQTPGQGLQFLFEYFSETQRNKGNFPGRFSGRQFSNSRSEMNVSTLELGDSALYLCASSRGTGNSYNEQFFGPGTRLTVL.

Judged by abundance, this clonotype is medium-sized. This rearrangement joins TRBV19 to TRBJ1-1; the D is unclear. This CDR3 has 15 residues. The germline V gene has CDR1 LNHDA and CDR2 SQIVND (reference sequence). The V end lost 1 base, the J end lost 0 bases, and 9 bases lay between the germline ends. The CDR3 spells CASSIGQSLNTEAFF. CDR3 sequence (DNA): TGTGCCAGTAGTATAGGGCAGAGCCTGAACACTGAAGCTTTCTTT.

CDR3 residues: CASRAGQGYNEQFF. In DNA form, the CDR3 reads TGTGCCAGCAGGGCGGGACAGGGGTACAATGAGCAGTTCTTC. V and J are TRBV2 and TRBJ2-1, with 10 bases lining up with TRBD1. The germline CDR1 and CDR2 sequences are SNHLY and FYNNEI. V lost 6 bases and J lost 4; bases outside the gene matches: 3. The CDR3 is made up of 14 amino acids.

This clonotype was seen only a few times. This chain links TRBV11-2 with TRBJ2-1; 12 positions match TRBD1. The ends lost 4 bases at V and 6 bases at J; junction bases unmatched: 4. CDR3 length: 15 residues. Per the germline V gene, CDR1 is SGHAT and CDR2 is FQNNGV. CDR3 nucleotides: TGTGCCAGCAGCTCGGGACAGGGGGCCGGCAATGAGCAGTTCTTC. This sequence encodes CASSSGQGAGNEQFF.

V is TRBV7-2 and J is TRBJ2-7; D may be TRBD1 or TRBD2 (6 bases each). Trimming stripped 5 bases from V and 0 bases from J, with 14 bases between. Germline V gene lookup returns CDR1 SGHTA and CDR2 FQGNSA. The CDR3 has 15 amino acids. The CDR3 coding sequence is TGTGCCAGCAGCGACCAACGGGGGCCCTCCTACGAGCAGTACTTC. It is translated as CASSDQRGPSYEQYF.

In the case of this clonotype: A clone one base away is much larger, so this may be a read error. The DNA of the CDR3 is TGTGCCAGCTCACCTGAGCGGGGGGATTTAGATACGCGGTATTTT. Amino acids: CASSPERGDLDTRYF. The chain links TRBV18 to TRBJ2-3, with 9 positions matching TRBD2. Germline V CDR1 and CDR2: KGHSH, LQKENI. The CDR3 runs 15 residues.

This clonotype is medium-sized. The V gene is TRBV7-6, the J gene TRBJ2-2; D not certain. Germline V gives CDR1 SGHVS, CDR2 FNYEAQ. V lost 1 base and J 4 bases, leaving 10 bases between the germline ends. The CDR3 has 15 residues. The CDR3 protein is CASSLVVSGTGELFF. In nucleotides, the CDR3 is TGTGCCAGCAGCTTAGTCGTATCGGGCACCGGGGAGCTGTTTTTT.

The chain is built from TRBV15 and TRBJ2-3; D may be TRBD2 (7 bases). In germline, CDR1 is LNHNV, CDR2 YYDKDF (reference sequence). Trimming took 3 bases from V and 1 from J, leaving 11 bases between them. CDR3 length: 15 residues. The DNA for the CDR3 is TGTGCCACCAGCAGCGGGGGGCGGGGCACAGATACGCAGTATTTT. This gives the protein CATSSGGRGTDTQYF.

This clonotype is labeled medium-sized (0.01 to 0.1%). The chain employs TRBV27 and TRBJ2-7, with D uncertain. Germline V gene sequence: CDR1 MNHEY, CDR2 SMNVEV (reference sequence). V was shortened by 6 bases and J by 4 bases, with 13 bases between the two germline ends. The CDR3 sequence is 13 residues long. The CDR3: CASSPTVEYEQYF. The DNA of the CDR3 is TGTGCCAGCAGCCCTACGGTGGAGTACGAGCAGTACTTC.

The chain couples TRBV12-5 to TRBJ1-1; a weak D match, TRBD1 (5 bases). The CDR3 spans 15 residues. The germline V gene encodes CDR1 LGHNT and CDR2 FRNRAP. V was shortened by 0 bases and J by 3 bases, with 11 bases between the two germline ends. The CDR3 bases are TGTGCTAGTGGTTTGGTACAGGCCAGAGACACTGAAGCTTTCTTT. It yields the protein CASGLVQARDTEAFF. Filled out from reference TRBV12-5 and TRBJ1-1, the complete variable domain reads DARVTQTPRHKVTEMGQEVTMRCQPILGHNTVFWYRQTMMQGLELLAYFRNRAPLDDSGMPKDRFSAEMPDATLATLKIQPSEPRDSAVYFCASGLVQARDTEAFFGQGTRLTVV.

The table lists this clonotype with a few counts. The chain combines TRBV5-8 with TRBJ2-7; D call uncertain. Germline-derived CDR1 and CDR2 are SGHTS and YDEGEE. There are 11 residues in the CDR3. Between the trimmed V and J ends, which lost 4 bases and 2 bases, there was a span of 4 bases. The CDR3 DNA reads as TGTGCCAGCAGCGTTACCTACGAGCAGTACTTC. Its protein is CASSVTYEQYF.

This clonotype has a count of ten or more. CDR3 residues: CASSFLWDRGQETQYF. DNA for the CDR3: TGTGCCAGCAGTTTCTTATGGGACAGGGGACAAGAGACCCAGTACTTC. The J gene is TRBJ2-5, the V gene TRBV27; TRBD1 matches 10 bases. The CDR3 is 16 amino acids. Looked up from germline, CDR1 is MNHEY and CDR2 is SMNVEV (reference sequence). V lost 3 bases, J lost 2 bases, and 6 bases stayed unmatched.

The gene calls are TRBV7-7 and TRBJ2-5; 13 bases agree with TRBD2. Germline V lookup: CDR1 SSHAT, CDR2 FNYEAQ (reference sequence). V dropped 5 bases and J dropped 5; count of bases not matched to a gene: 5. The CDR3 runs 15 residues. CDR3 loop: CASSRTSGGRETQYF. For the CDR3, the DNA is TGTGCCAGCAGCCGGACTAGCGGGGGCAGGGAGACCCAGTACTTC.

This clonotype is labeled as medium-sized (0.01 to 0.1%). The CDR3 loop is CASSIGQGIYNSPLHF. Written as DNA, the CDR3 is TGTGCCAGTAGTATCGGTCAGGGGATCTATAATTCACCCCTCCACTTT. The V call is TRBV19, the J call TRBJ1-6; perhaps TRBD1 as D (6 bases). The CDR3 is 16 amino acids. The V gene's germline CDR1 is LNHDA and CDR2 SQIVND (reference sequence). Deletions cut 3 bases from V and 3 bases from J, with 12 bases between.

This clonotype was counted between two and nine times. V gene TRBV19 combines with J gene TRBJ2-1, with D possibly TRBD2 on 5 matching bases. CDR1 and CDR2 (germline): LNHDA, SQIVND (reference sequence). Trimming shortened V by 6 bases and J by 3 bases, and 9 bases separated the two germline ends. This CDR3 is built from 13 residues. The CDR3 spells CASSDTSYNEQFF. In nucleotides, the CDR3 is TGTGCCAGTAGCGATACTAGCTACAATGAGCAGTTCTTC.

By frequency in the sample, this clonotype is hyperexpanded. The genes are TRBV29-1 and TRBJ2-7; unclear D gene. Germline V gene sequence: CDR1 SQVTM, CDR2 ANQGSEA. The CDR3 consists of 10 residues. With 6 bases removed from V and 4 bases from J, the gap between germline ends came to 7 bases. The CDR3: CSVLGYEQYF. The CDR3 bases are TGCAGCGTCCTAGGTTACGAGCAGTACTTC.

Relative to its sample, this clonotype is medium-sized. The chain carries TRBV19 and TRBJ2-2, with TRBD1 identical over 8 bases. V was pared by 3 bases and J by 9 bases, with 15 bases of the junction left unmatched. This CDR3 region has 17 residues. Looked up from germline, CDR1 is LNHDA and CDR2 is SQIVND (reference sequence). As DNA, the CDR3 is TGTGCCAGTAGTATTCAGTCGCAGGGGGCCGGTGGGAGGGAGCTGTTTTTT. The encoded protein is CASSIQSQGAGGRELFF.

This sequence joins TRBV19 and TRBJ1-2, with 9 bases identical to TRBD1. The CDR3 is 14 amino acids. V trimming: 4 bases; J trimming: 2 bases; junction bases outside the gene matches: 2. Germline assignment: CDR1 LNHDA and CDR2 SQIVND (reference sequence). The DNA for the CDR3 is TGTGCCAGTAGTACAACAGGGGGCAACTATGGCTACACCTTC. Protein product: CASSTTGGNYGYTF.

This chain connects TRBV10-3 to TRBJ1-2; D call uncertain. CDR1 and CDR2 (germline): ENHRY, SYGVKD. The CDR3 sequence is 16 residues long. Trimming pared 4 bases from V and 0 bases from J, leaving 15 bases between. This CDR3 is CAISGITGFTNYGYTF. CDR3 bases: TGTGCCATCAGTGGAATTACGGGTTTTACTAACTATGGCTACACCTTC.

In this sample, this clonotype is medium-sized. The chain recombines TRBV19 with TRBJ2-5; 8 bases fit TRBD1. Germline V CDR1 and CDR2: LNHDA, SQIVND (reference sequence). Trimming removed 5 bases from V and 6 bases from J; junction bases left unmatched: 8. This CDR3 has 14 amino acids. The CDR3 coding sequence is TGTGCCAGTAGTTCTGGAGGACAGGGAAAGACCCAGTACTTC. Translated, it gives CASSSGGQGKTQYF.